This entry features one T cell receptor (beta chain) sequence. Its antigen is as yet unknown. V was clipped by 4 bases and J by 3 bases, with 13 bases between them. Germline V gene data show CDR1 as SGHRS and CDR2 as YFSETQ. The CDR3 runs 14 residues. The sample originates from a study of shared clonotypes between healthy human individuals. Study overall: Two women and a few men aged 18 to 49 served as donors.

Study results and limitations: Tissue TCR repertoires likely differ from these blood-only repertoires.

CD45RO-negative, CCR7-positively selected cells formed the naive CD8 fraction, excluding terminally differentiated effector memory CD45RA+ cells. Each subset's genomic DNA was split evenly across several immunoSEQ plates. Sorted-subset replicate PCR reactions were performed with approximately 200 ng DNA, corresponding to about 32,000 T cell genomes. Using immunoSEQ multiplex PCR, the repertoire was profiled, and TCRdb retains in-frame clones only, with some absent. This table holds roughly 2.1 million clones, about 92% found once. This TCR came from a man between 18 and 29 years old in good health. Some clones in this sample may be carry-over from other donors' samples. Source material: naive CD8+ T cells from PBMCs. The chain employs TRBV5-1 and TRBJ1-1; no firm D call. The DNA of the CDR3 is TGCGCCAGCAGCAGAAACCCAAGGGACACTGAAGCTTTCTTT. Translating gives CASSRNPRDTEAFF.